This T cell receptor beta chain was recorded in a study of cytomegalovirus exposure and HLA in healthy donors. PCR used 60 Vbeta primers and 13 Jbeta primers. Assay used: immunoSEQ multiplex PCR; TCRdb lists only in-frame clones, some missing. The data contain approximately 88,000 clones, 70% to 90% of them singletons. General study findings and limits: There were 150 to 200 TCR beta chains listed as cytomegalovirus-associated. Indistinguishable V segments such as TRBV6-2 and TRBV6-3 were excluded.

With regard to this clone: The antigen remains undetermined.

V lost 0 bases, J lost 0 bases, and 5 bases stayed unmatched. The CDR3 consists of 18 residues. Germline assignment: CDR1 MGHRA and CDR2 YSYEKL. The V gene is TRBV4-1, the J gene TRBJ2-1, with 10 bases fitting TRBD2. This TCR came from a man aged 18 to 29 in good health and CMV-seronegative. The sample comprised PBMCs. In DNA form, the CDR3 reads TGCGCCAGCAGCCAAGATAGCGGGGGGTTTAGCTCCTACAATGAGCAGTTCTTC. This encodes CASSQDSGGFSSYNEQFF.